This T cell receptor (beta chain) was sequenced in a study of metastatic and nonmetastatic thyroid tumors. Study in general: Where malignant and benign thyroid patients were concerned, repertoires were compared across blood and tumor or nodule tissue.

Each patient came to thyroid surgery without any prior treatment (of any kind). Losses at the gene ends were 5 bases for V and 3 bases for J; bases not matched to a gene: 8. This CDR3 has 15 amino acids. Per germline, CDR1 WNHNN and CDR2 SYGVQD (reference sequence). In the original analysis: The study built a papillary thyroid cancer distant-metastasis classifier from CDR3 differences across clinicopathological groups. TCRdb called clones again from the PCR reads with MiXCR. Here the V and J calls rest on TCRdb's processing, not on the authors' analysis. The repertoire holds roughly 20,000 clones, just over 35% seen once, with 25% to 30% in the top ten. This clone was observed a few times.

This clonotype was obtained from a female donor with papillary thyroid cancer or a benign thyroid nodule (not recorded which). Some clones in this sample may be carry-over from other donors' samples. The chain carries TRBV10-1 and TRBJ2-3, with TRBD2 matching 7 bases. Specimen: tumor tissue. The CDR3 DNA reads TGCGCCAGCAGTCAGAGCGGGATCGGAACAGATACGCAGTATTTT. Amino acid sequence: CASSQSGIGTDTQYF.